The 12 T cell receptor beta chains below all came from one sample that was sequenced in a study of yellow fever vaccine responses in identical twins. One entry per CDR3 protein results from TCRdb running MiXCR on the RT-PCR reads. Of about 19,000 distinct CDR3 sequences listed, around 70% were seen once; the top ten hold 2.2%. This specimen consisted of T cells from blood (PBMCs), unsorted or a sorted subset (not recorded which), obtained before or after yellow fever vaccination (not recorded which). Receptor source: a woman aged 18-30 years who received the yellow fever vaccine.

This clonotype was counted only a few times. V gene TRBV10-1 combines with J gene TRBJ1-1; tentatively, D is TRBD1 (6 bases). This CDR3 is built from 13 residues. The V gene lost 8 bases and the J gene lost 1 base, with 11 bases spanning the gap. Looked up from germline, CDR1 is WNHNN and CDR2 is SYGVQD (reference sequence). In nucleotides, the CDR3 is TGCGCCAGCGCACCGGACAGGAACACTGAAGCTTTCTTT. The encoded protein is CASAPDRNTEAFF.

V gene TRBV7-2 combines with J gene TRBJ1-2; D is ambiguous. The CDR3 extends over 13 amino acids. Per the germline V gene, CDR1 is SGHTA and CDR2 is FQGNSA. Between the trimmed V and J ends, which lost 0 bases and 5 bases, there was a span of 7 bases. The CDR3 DNA sequence: TGTGCCAGCAGCTTAGCGTCTGGGTATGGCTACACCTTC. This gives the protein CASSLASGYGYTF. The whole variable domain, filled in from reference TRBV7-2 and TRBJ1-2, reads GAGVSQSPSNKVTEKGKDVELRCDPISGHTALYWYRQSLGQGLEFLIYFQGNSAPDKSGLPSDRFSAERTGGSVSTLTIQRTQQEDSAVYLCASSLASGYGYTFGSGTRLTVV.

This clonotype has a handful of counts. The CDR3 region has the DNA TGTGCCAGCAGCCCCGGACTAGCTGTAAGCACAGATACGCAGTATTTT. As protein: CASSPGLAVSTDTQYF. The J gene is TRBJ2-3, the V gene TRBV7-9, with 8 positions matching TRBD2. The V segment lost 5 bases and the J segment 0 bases; nucleotides outside the gene matches: 7. There are 16 residues in the CDR3. Germline-derived CDR1 and CDR2 are SEHNR and FQNEAQ (reference sequence). Looking up the rest from reference TRBV7-9 and TRBJ2-3 gives the full variable domain: DTGVSQNPRHKITKRGQNVTFRCDPISEHNRLYWYRQTLGQGPEFLTYFQNEAQLEKSRLLSDRFSAERPKGSFSTLEIQRTEQGDSAMYLCASSPGLAVSTDTQYFGPGTRLTVL.

The chain employs TRBV13 and TRBJ2-1, with D possibly matching TRBD2 (5 bases). CDR3 size: 15 residues. CDR1 and CDR2 (germline): PRHDT, FYEKMQ (reference sequence). V was pared by 3 bases and J by 2 bases, with 11 bases between. The CDR3 DNA follows: TGTGCCAGCAGCTTTAGCGCGATTCCCTACAATGAGCAGTTCTTC. The encoded protein is CASSFSAIPYNEQFF.

The chain employs TRBV20-1 and TRBJ2-5, with D uncertain. The CDR3 runs 10 residues. V lost 6 bases, J lost 1 base, and 3 bases lay in between. Germline V gives CDR1 DFQATT, CDR2 SNEGSKA (reference sequence). CDR3: CSATQETQYF. The CDR3 DNA is TGCAGTGCGACCCAAGAGACCCAGTACTTC.

This clonotype was seen only a few times. V gene TRBV29-1 combines with J gene TRBJ2-1, with a weak D call TRBD2 (6 bases). The V gene lost 4 bases and the J gene lost 8 bases, with 15 bases spanning the gap. This CDR3 has 13 amino acids. CDR1 is SQVTM, CDR2 ANQGSEA, per germline. CDR3 coding DNA: TGCAGCGTTGTTACGGGGGAGTGGTATGAGCAGTTCTTC. Encoded protein: CSVVTGEWYEQFF.

The chain has TRBV18 and TRBJ2-1, with D perhaps TRBD2 (5 bases). Germline V gene sequence: CDR1 KGHSH, CDR2 LQKENI. V lost 3 bases to trimming and J lost 4 bases, with 13 bases between them. The CDR3 totals 15 residues. CDR3 nucleotide sequence: TGTGCCAGCTCACCCTCAGCGGTTGTATACAATGAGCAGTTCTTC. Its translation: CASSPSAVVYNEQFF.

The chain couples TRBV29-1 to TRBJ1-1, with 10 bases matching TRBD1. V shed 3 bases, J shed 5 bases, and the junction held 6 bases outside the gene matches. The CDR3 contains 14 residues. Germline-derived CDR1 and CDR2 are SQVTM and ANQGSEA. CDR3 DNA: TGCAGCGTTGACCTGGACAGGGGGAGGACTGAAGCTTTCTTT. Its translation is CSVDLDRGRTEAFF. Supplemented by reference TRBV29-1 and TRBJ1-1, the full variable domain reads SAVISQKPSRDICQRGTSLTIQCQVDSQVTMMFWYRQQPGQSLTLIATANQGSEATYESGFVIDKFPISRPNLTFSTLTVSNMSPEDSSIYLCSVDLDRGRTEAFFGQGTRLTVV.

The chain carries TRBV29-1 and TRBJ2-5, with 7 bases that match TRBD1. In germline, CDR1 is SQVTM, CDR2 ANQGSEA. The CDR3 sequence is 15 residues long. V lost 0 bases, J lost 1 base, and 5 bases stayed unmatched. CDR3 loop: CSVEDRDRAQETQYF. CDR3 coding DNA: TGCAGCGTTGAAGATCGAGACAGGGCCCAAGAGACCCAGTACTTC.

The rearrangement links TRBV5-6 to TRBJ2-1; TRBD2 matches at 9 bases. Germline trimming cut 1 base from V and 6 bases from J; bases unmatched to any gene: 2. Germline CDR1 SGHDT, CDR2 YYEEEE. This CDR3 region has 14 residues. CDR3 DNA: TGTGCCAGCAGCTTGCCTAGCGGGATCAATGAGCAGTTCTTC. Amino acid sequence: CASSLPSGINEQFF.

This sequence joins TRBV24-1 and TRBJ2-1; unclear D gene. This CDR3 has 11 amino acids. Trimming took off 5 bases at V and 8 bases at J, with 6 bases between the two ends. The germline CDR1 and CDR2 sequences are KGHDR and SFDVKD. The CDR3 sequence is CATSALHEQFF. The CDR3 DNA is TGTGCCACCAGTGCTCTCCATGAGCAGTTCTTC.

CDR3 region: CASSPGSLNTEAFF. CDR3 nucleotide sequence: TGTGCCAGCAGCCCAGGGTCGCTGAACACTGAAGCTTTCTTT. The chain has TRBV12-3 or TRBV12-4 and TRBJ1-1; D might be TRBD1 (5 bases). The V gene lost 6 bases and the J gene lost 0 bases, with 11 bases spanning the gap. The CDR3 totals 14 residues.